The present T cell receptor (beta chain) was sequenced within a study of cytomegalovirus exposure and HLA in healthy donors. Study-level background: From around 180 million T cells, an earlier analysis saw some 120 million unique TCR beta sequences.

This PCR relied on a set of 60 Vbeta primers and 13 Jbeta primers. Method: immunoSEQ multiplex PCR; TCRdb's copy keeps in-frame clones and lacks some. Of 130,000 to 150,000 clones detected, around 77% appear once; the ten largest clones hold 4.5% to 6%. Healthy people donating bone marrow made up the donors. V shed 3 bases and J 1 base; nucleotides not matched to a gene: 5. CDR1 and CDR2 (germline): SGHNT, YENEEA. CDR3 size: 16 residues. The clonotype was recovered from a woman aged 45-59 years in good health and CMV-seronegative. The rearrangement links TRBV11-3 to TRBJ2-5; TRBD1 agrees at 10 bases. Source material: PBMCs. CDR3 protein: CASSFGTGDAQETQYF. CDR3 DNA sequence: TGTGCCAGCAGCTTCGGGACAGGGGACGCCCAAGAGACCCAGTACTTC.